The 30 T cell receptor beta chains below come from one sample, sequenced in a study of T cell repertoires in cytomegalovirus infection. In TCRdb, the reads were re-called with MiXCR into one record per CDR3 protein. The data show 700,000 to 900,000 distinct CDR3 sequences, with 25% to 30% seen just once and around 13% held by the top ten. These receptors' antigens are unknown. The material sequenced was cultured CD8+ T cells from PBMCs, taken from culture after CMV antigen stimulation. These receptors all come from a human donor in good health (CMV status not recorded). Some clones in this sample may be carry-over from other donors' samples.

This clonotype occurred a few times. The chain employs TRBV27 and TRBJ1-1; weak D call: TRBD1 (5 bases). CDR1 is MNHEY, CDR2 SMNVEV, per germline (reference sequence). V was clipped by 6 bases and J by 1 base, with 12 bases between them. The CDR3 covers 14 residues. CDR3: CASRVRARNTEAFF. The CDR3 nucleotides are TGTGCCAGCAGAGTCAGGGCGAGGAACACTGAAGCTTTCTTT.

By sample share, this clonotype is medium-sized. The rearrangement joins TRBV7-8 to TRBJ2-3; 9 nucleotides match TRBD2. The junction had 7 bases not matched to a gene; V was cut back by 4 bases and J by 2 bases. Germline V gene sequence: CDR1 SGHVS, CDR2 FQNEAQ. The CDR3 is 16 residues long. CDR3 coding DNA: TGTGCCAGCAGCTCCCTAGTAGCGGGGGCCACAGATACGCAGTATTTT. This sequence encodes CASSSLVAGATDTQYF. The full variable domain, with the rest looked up from reference TRBV7-8 and TRBJ2-3, is GAGVSQSPRYKVAKRGQDVALRCDPISGHVSLFWYQQALGQGPEFLTYFQNEAQLDKSGLPSDRFFAERPEGSVSTLKIQRTQQEDSAVYLCASSSLVAGATDTQYFGPGTRLTVL.

The rearrangement joins TRBV6-5 to TRBJ1-2; D is uncertain. The V gene lost 2 bases and the J gene lost 6 bases, with 13 bases spanning the gap. Per the germline V gene, CDR1 is MNHEY and CDR2 is SVGAGI. The CDR3 has 14 residues. CDR3 nucleotide sequence: TGTGCCAGCAGTTACCAGAGCCCCCGGGATGGCTACACCTTC. Protein sequence: CASSYQSPRDGYTF.

As concerns this clonotype: A much bigger clone sits one base away, suggesting this may be a read error. The CDR3: CASSFSGGAYEQYV. In nucleotides, the CDR3 is TGTGCCAGCAGCTTTAGCGGGGGGGCCTACGAGCAGTACGTC. V gene TRBV5-6 combines with J gene TRBJ2-7; 11 nucleotides match TRBD2. The CDR3 has 14 amino acids. J was trimmed by 2 bases and V by 2 bases; bases with no gene match: 0. CDR1 SGHDT and CDR2 YYEEEE come from the germline V gene.

The rearrangement links TRBV15 to TRBJ2-2; a weak D match, TRBD2 (5 bases). Trimming cost V 5 bases and J 7 bases, with 14 bases left between them. CDR3 length equals 14 residues. From germline, CDR1 is LNHNV and CDR2 YYDKDF (reference sequence). CDR3 region: CATSARGLGGELFF. The CDR3 DNA sequence: TGTGCCACCAGCGCTCGAGGGCTGGGCGGGGAGCTGTTTTTT. Using reference TRBV15 and TRBJ2-2 for the parts outside the CDR3, the full variable domain is DAMVIQNPRYQVTQFGKPVTLSCSQTLNHNVMYWYQQKSSQAPKLLFHYYDKDFNNEADTPDNFQSRRPNTSFCFLDIRSPGLGDTAMYLCATSARGLGGELFFGEGSRLTVL.

The chain is built from TRBV5-1 and TRBJ1-5, with a possible D match to TRBD1 (5 bases). V was pared by 4 bases and J by 5 bases, with 10 bases between. The germline CDR1 and CDR2 sequences are SGHRS and YFSETQ. The CDR3 length is 13 residues. The CDR3 is CASSQVGDQPQHF. The CDR3, as DNA: TGCGCCAGCAGCCAAGTGGGGGATCAGCCCCAGCATTTT.

This clonotype was detected a few times. The genes are TRBV9 and TRBJ2-3, with TRBD2 matching 7 bases. V lost 0 bases, J lost 1 base, and 5 bases stayed unmatched. The germline CDR1 and CDR2 sequences are SGDLS and YYNGEE. The CDR3 spans 16 residues. Written as DNA, the CDR3 is TGTGCCAGCAGCGTAGCCAGCGCGGGGGGCACAGATACGCAGTATTTT. Amino acid sequence: CASSVASAGGTDTQYF. Supplemented by reference TRBV9 and TRBJ2-3, the full variable domain reads DSGVTQTPKHLITATGQRVTLRCSPRSGDLSVYWYQQSLDQGLQFLIQYYNGEERAKGNILERFSAQQFPDLHSELNLSSLELGDSALYFCASSVASAGGTDTQYFGPGTRLTVL.

V is TRBV7-9 and J is TRBJ2-7; 8 bases are shared with TRBD1. J gave up 0 bases and V 2 bases, and 9 bases lay outside the gene matches. The CDR3 totals 17 residues. Germline CDR1 reads SEHNR; CDR2 reads FQNEAQ (reference sequence). CDR3 in amino acids: CASSLPQTGVSSYEQYV. The DNA for the CDR3 is TGTGCCAGCAGCTTACCGCAGACAGGGGTCAGCTCCTACGAGCAGTACGTC.

This clonotype was recorded once. This chain links TRBV12-3 or TRBV12-4 with TRBJ2-4; 8 bases align to TRBD2. The CDR3 is 16 amino acids. V lost 1 base to trimming and J lost 9 bases; unmatched junction nucleotides: 11. The CDR3 nucleotides read TGTGCCAGCAGTTTAGTTCCGGGGGGGCCGGCAGGCATTCAGTACTTC. It encodes CASSLVPGGPAGIQYF.

The table lists this clonotype with a few counts. The chain recombines TRBV12-5 with TRBJ2-7; 8 bases agree with TRBD1. Trimming at V came to 2 bases and at J to 1 base, leaving 4 bases not matched to a gene. Germline CDR1 reads LGHNT; CDR2 reads FRNRAP. The CDR3 spans 15 residues. CDR3: CASGLRQGASYEQYF. CDR3 DNA sequence: TGTGCTAGTGGTTTGAGGCAGGGGGCTTCCTACGAGCAGTACTTC.

The count of this clonotype is one. One base away lies a much larger clone, so this may be a sequencing read error. The chain recombines TRBV7-4 with TRBJ1-2; no clear D. Germline V CDR1 and CDR2: SGHVT, SQSDAQ. The CDR3 consists of 16 residues. The CDR3 loop reads CASSGGSAVPYDGYAF. DNA for the CDR3: TGTGCCAGCAGCGGAGGGAGCGCCGTCCCATACGATGGCTACGCCTTC.

Ten or more counts support this clonotype. The CDR3 loop reads CATRGVYGYTF. Written as DNA, the CDR3 is TGTGCCACTCGTGGGGTATATGGCTACACCTTC. The V gene is TRBV7-6, the J gene TRBJ1-2; D uncertain. The CDR3 covers 11 residues. V lost 10 bases and J lost 5, with 11 bases in between. Germline assignment: CDR1 SGHVS and CDR2 FNYEAQ.

The V call is TRBV11-1, the J call TRBJ1-1, with a weak D call TRBD1 (5 bases). Between the trimmed V and J ends, which lost 5 bases and 3 bases, there was a span of 13 bases. There are 14 residues in the CDR3. The V gene's germline CDR1 is SGHAT and CDR2 FQDESV (reference sequence). CDR3 nucleotides: TGTGCCAGCAGCGACCCAGGGAGCTACACTGAAGCTTTCTTT. Protein sequence: CASSDPGSYTEAFF.

As for this clonotype: A much larger clone sits a single nucleotide away, making a read error possible. This rearrangement joins TRBV7-2 to TRBJ1-4; the D is unclear. V was trimmed by 1 base and J by 10 bases, leaving 16 bases between them. The CDR3 contains 15 residues. Germline V gene sequence: CDR1 SGHTA, CDR2 FQGNSA. For the CDR3, the DNA is TGTGCCAGCAGCTTAGACGGCAGTCGGATCGTAAAACTGTTTTTT. Amino acid sequence: CASSLDGSRIVKLFF. Supplemented by reference TRBV7-2 and TRBJ1-4, the full variable domain reads GAGVSQSPSNKVTEKGKDVELRCDPISGHTALYWYRQSLGQGLEFLIYFQGNSAPDKSGLPSDRFSAERTGGSVSTLTIQRTQQEDSAVYLCASSLDGSRIVKLFFGSGTQLSVL.

The V and J genes are TRBV5-6 and TRBJ1-5; D is uncertain. The CDR3 covers 14 residues. Germline lookup yields CDR1 SGHDT and CDR2 YYEEEE. The V gene lost 0 bases and the J gene lost 7 bases, with 11 bases spanning the gap. The CDR3 region has the DNA TGTGCCAGCAGCTTGGGAGGATGGAGACAGCCCCAGCATTTT. It codes for CASSLGGWRQPQHF.

The sample holds a few counts of this clonotype. The genes are TRBV7-2 and TRBJ2-4, with a tentative D call TRBD1 (6 bases). This CDR3 has 17 amino acids. The V end lost 0 bases, the J end lost 7 bases, and 19 bases lay between the germline ends. Germline lookup yields CDR1 SGHTA and CDR2 FQGNSA. The DNA for the CDR3 is TGTGCCAGCAGCTTAGCCCAAACAGGGAGAGGAGACAACATTCAGTACTTC. It yields the protein CASSLAQTGRGDNIQYF.

The chain is built from TRBV4-1 and TRBJ1-1; D is ambiguous. CDR3 size: 13 residues. V was pared by 4 bases and J by 7 bases, with 13 bases between. Germline V gene data show CDR1 as MGHRA and CDR2 as YSYEKL. CDR3 sequence reads: CASSLLGGIEAFF. The CDR3 DNA reads as TGCGCCAGCAGCCTACTGGGTGGCATTGAAGCTTTCTTT.

There are a few counts of this clonotype. The genes are TRBV24-1 and TRBJ2-3, with D uncertain. V was shortened by 3 bases and J by 6 bases, with 12 bases between the two germline ends. Germline-derived CDR1 and CDR2 are KGHDR and SFDVKD. The CDR3 extends over 14 amino acids. The CDR3 loop reads CATSDRRYLDTQYF. The CDR3 coding sequence is TGTGCCACCAGTGATCGGAGATATCTGGATACGCAGTATTTT.

V and J are TRBV27 and TRBJ1-6; no definite D call. CDR3 length equals 19 residues. V shed 3 bases and J shed 7 bases, with 25 bases lying between them. Germline CDR1 MNHEY, CDR2 SMNVEV (reference sequence). The DNA of the CDR3 is TGTGCCAGCAGTTTTGTGGAGCCTACTATACCCAACAACAATTCACCCCTCCACTTT. Translated, it gives CASSFVEPTIPNNNSPLHF.

The rearrangement joins TRBV27 to TRBJ2-3; weak D call: TRBD2 (5 bases). This CDR3 is built from 14 residues. CDR1 and CDR2 from the germline V gene are MNHEY and SMNVEV (reference sequence). Trimming took 6 bases from V and 7 from J, leaving 17 bases between them. The CDR3 loop is CASRAGLMGNTQYF. As DNA, the CDR3 is TGTGCCAGCAGGGCCGGACTTATGGGAAATACGCAGTATTTT.

This chain joins TRBV27 and TRBJ2-3; tentatively, D is TRBD1 or TRBD2 (5 bases each). CDR3 length equals 14 residues. Trimming removed 5 bases from V and 6 bases from J, with 15 bases in between. Germline V gene data show CDR1 as MNHEY and CDR2 as SMNVEV (reference sequence). This CDR3 is CASSLGDPGDTQYF. In DNA, the CDR3 is TGTGCCAGCAGTCTCGGGGACCCTGGGGATACGCAGTATTTT.

This clonotype occurred a few times. The chain carries TRBV7-9 and TRBJ1-5, with a tentative D call TRBD1 (5 bases). CDR1 and CDR2 from the germline V gene are SEHNR and FQNEAQ (reference sequence). The CDR3 is made up of 13 amino acids. V lost 5 bases, J lost 10 bases, and 15 bases lay in between. As DNA, the CDR3 is TGTGCCAGCAGCGGGGCCCGGGGAGAACCCCAGCATTTT. Encoded protein: CASSGARGEPQHF.

There are a few counts of this clonotype. The V and J genes are TRBV19 and TRBJ2-4; no clear D gene. V lost 3 bases and J lost 2, with 14 bases in between. The CDR3 length is 16 residues. CDR1 and CDR2 (germline): LNHDA, SQIVND (reference sequence). CDR3 sequence reads: CASSISSSSPKNIQYF. The CDR3 DNA sequence: TGTGCCAGTAGTATCAGCAGCAGCTCGCCCAAAAACATTCAGTACTTC.

In its sample, this clonotype was seen a few times. V gene TRBV18 combines with J gene TRBJ1-1; no clear D gene. Deletions cut 3 bases from V and 0 bases from J, with 14 bases between. Germline loops: CDR1 KGHSH, CDR2 LQKENI. The CDR3 contains 16 residues. DNA of the CDR3: TGTGCCAGCTCACCCAGGTCGGGATACATGAACACTGAAGCTTTCTTT. Amino acids: CASSPRSGYMNTEAFF.

J is TRBJ2-7 and V is TRBV7-9; tentatively, D is TRBD2 (5 bases). With 3 bases removed from V and 7 bases from J, the gap between germline ends came to 13 bases. The germline V gene encodes CDR1 SEHNR and CDR2 FQNEAQ (reference sequence). This CDR3 spans 13 amino acids. The CDR3 sequence is CASSFEGRREQYF. CDR3 in DNA: TGTGCCAGCAGCTTCGAGGGCCGTAGAGAGCAGTACTTC.

At least ten counts were recorded for this clonotype. The V call is TRBV12-3 or TRBV12-4, the J call TRBJ2-1, with 11 bases identical to TRBD2. V shed 5 bases, J shed 5 bases, and the junction held 8 bases outside the gene matches. The CDR3 is 16 amino acids. The CDR3 region has the DNA TGTGCCAGCAGTACCCCGACTAGCGGGGAGGACAATGAGCAGTTCTTC. This translates into CASSTPTSGEDNEQFF.

The rearrangement links TRBV5-1 to TRBJ1-1; D is possibly TRBD1 (6 bases). The germline gives CDR1 SGHRS, CDR2 YFSETQ. V was clipped by 2 bases and J by 7 bases, with 12 bases between them. This CDR3 spans 13 amino acids. The CDR3 nucleotides read TGCGCCAGCAGCTTCAGGACAGCGGATGAAGCTTTCTTT. It yields the protein CASSFRTADEAFF.

Notes on this clonotype: This may come from a read error, since a much larger clone is one base off. The chain combines TRBV7-6 with TRBJ2-3; D assignment may be TRBD1 or TRBD2 (5 bases each). The CDR3 is 16 amino acids. Germline values: CDR1 SGHVS, CDR2 FNYEAQ. V lost 7 bases and J 0 bases, leaving 17 bases between the germline ends. The chain's CDR3 is CASTDHSWDSTDTQYF. The CDR3 DNA reads as TGTGCCAGCACCGACCATTCCTGGGACAGCACAGATACGCAGTATTTT.

This rearrangement joins TRBV5-4 to TRBJ1-2; the match to TRBD1 covers 7 bases. Trimming cost V 4 bases and J 4 bases; bases outside gene matches: 16. The CDR3 totals 17 residues. CDR1 and CDR2 from the germline V gene are SGHNT and YYREEE (reference sequence). CDR3 DNA sequence: TGTGCCAGCAGCGACCCCTCCCCGGACAGGTTAACCTATGGCTACACCTTC. Residues: CASSDPSPDRLTYGYTF. The variable domain in full, completed from reference TRBV5-4 and TRBJ1-2, reads ETGVTQSPTHLIKTRGQQVTLRCSSQSGHNTVSWYQQALGQGPQFIFQYYREEENGRGNFPPRFSGLQFPNYSSELNVNALELDDSALYLCASSDPSPDRLTYGYTFGSGTRLTVV.

A few counts support this clonotype. The gene calls are TRBV15 and TRBJ2-1, with TRBD1 as a possible D gene (6 bases). V was trimmed by 3 bases and J by 8 bases, leaving 17 bases between them. Germline CDR1 and CDR2: LNHNV and YYDKDF (reference sequence). This CDR3 is built from 15 residues. DNA of the CDR3: TGTGCCACCAGCAGGGGAAGAACAGGGCGGGATGAGCAGTTCTTC. Residues: CATSRGRTGRDEQFF. The full variable domain, in which reference TRBV15 and TRBJ2-1 provide the parts outside the CDR3, is DAMVIQNPRYQVTQFGKPVTLSCSQTLNHNVMYWYQQKSSQAPKLLFHYYDKDFNNEADTPDNFQSRRPNTSFCFLDIRSPGLGDTAMYLCATSRGRTGRDEQFFGPGTRLTVL.